This T cell receptor beta chain was sequenced in a study of shared clonotypes between healthy human individuals. Study findings and constraints: The diversity represented, both genetic and in exposure history, was limited by few donors. Non-shared clonotypes were found to have lower generation probabilities than the clonotypes that were shared by all four of the sorted-subset donors.

Only one count was recorded for this clone. The target antigen is unknown. The naive CD8 fraction comprised CD45RO-negative cells positively selected for CCR7 and excluded terminally differentiated effector memory CD45RA+ cells. All donors qualified as healthy HIV-negative adults and had experienced no recent acute infections or vaccinations. All of the donors resided in Nashville, Tennessee, and each was a Caucasian adult. The method was immunoSEQ multiplex PCR; TCRdb's version includes in-frame clones alone and lacks a portion of them. The sample yields about 2.1 million clones, roughly 91% seen once. Sequenced sample: naive CD8+ T cells from PBMCs. This receptor was obtained from a man younger than 35 in good health. Some clones in this sample may be carry-over from other donors' samples.

The CDR3, as DNA: TGTGCCAGTAGTAGAGGACTTCGCAATCAGCCCCAGCATTTT. Translated, it gives CASSRGLRNQPQHF. The chain recombines TRBV19 with TRBJ1-5; D not resolved. V was pared by 4 bases and J by 2 bases, with 9 bases between. The CDR3 loop spans 14 amino acids. In germline, CDR1 is LNHDA, CDR2 SQIVND (reference sequence).